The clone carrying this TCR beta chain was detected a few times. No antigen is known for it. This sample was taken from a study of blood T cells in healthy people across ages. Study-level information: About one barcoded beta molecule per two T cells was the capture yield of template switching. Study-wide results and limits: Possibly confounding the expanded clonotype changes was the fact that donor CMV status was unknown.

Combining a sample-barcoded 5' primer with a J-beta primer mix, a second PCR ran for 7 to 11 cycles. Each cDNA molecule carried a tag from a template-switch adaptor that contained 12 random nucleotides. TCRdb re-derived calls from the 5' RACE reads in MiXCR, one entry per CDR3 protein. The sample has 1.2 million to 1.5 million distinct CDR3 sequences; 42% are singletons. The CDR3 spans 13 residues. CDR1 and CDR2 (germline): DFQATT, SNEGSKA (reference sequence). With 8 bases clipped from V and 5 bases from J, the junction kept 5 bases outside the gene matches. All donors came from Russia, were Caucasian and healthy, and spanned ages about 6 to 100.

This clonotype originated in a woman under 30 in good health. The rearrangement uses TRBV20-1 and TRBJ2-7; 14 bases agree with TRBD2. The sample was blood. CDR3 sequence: CSQLGLAGDEQYF. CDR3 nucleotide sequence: TGCAGTCAATTGGGACTAGCGGGAGACGAGCAGTACTTC.